This TCR beta chain was captured by sequencing in a study of cytomegalovirus exposure and HLA in healthy donors. About the research overall: Among several hundred genotyped donors, around 81% fell in the Caucasian-associated ancestry cluster. Points from the study as a whole: CMV serostatus was the sole immune exposure information available.

Germline CDR1 reads SEHNR; CDR2 reads FQNEAQ (reference sequence). The CDR3 is 17 residues long. V lost 5 bases and J lost 1; bases outside the gene matches: 7. PCR involved 60 Vbeta and 13 Jbeta primers. Assay used: immunoSEQ multiplex PCR; TCRdb lists only in-frame clones, some missing. Of about 89,000 clones in the sample, under 80% were seen once. Comments on this clone: The target antigen is unknown.

This sequence originates from a male donor in good health and CMV-seronegative. Sequenced material: PBMCs. The gene calls are TRBV7-9 and TRBJ2-5, with 13 bases lining up with TRBD2. The CDR3: CASSRILAGGPQETQYF. Here the CDR3 DNA reads TGTGCCAGCAGCCGCATACTAGCGGGAGGGCCCCAAGAGACCCAGTACTTC.